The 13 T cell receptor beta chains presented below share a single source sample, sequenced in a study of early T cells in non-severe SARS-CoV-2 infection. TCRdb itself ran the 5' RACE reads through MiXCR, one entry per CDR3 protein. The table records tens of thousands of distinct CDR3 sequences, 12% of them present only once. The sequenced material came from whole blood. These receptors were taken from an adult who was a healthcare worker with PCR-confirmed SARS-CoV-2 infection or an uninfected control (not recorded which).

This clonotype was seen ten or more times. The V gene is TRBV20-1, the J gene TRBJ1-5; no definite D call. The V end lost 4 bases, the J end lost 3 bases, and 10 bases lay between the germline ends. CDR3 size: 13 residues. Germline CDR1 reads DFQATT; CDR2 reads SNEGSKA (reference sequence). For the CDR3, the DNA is TGCAGTGCTATCGGGTGGGTCAATCAGCCCCAGCATTTT. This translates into CSAIGWVNQPQHF.

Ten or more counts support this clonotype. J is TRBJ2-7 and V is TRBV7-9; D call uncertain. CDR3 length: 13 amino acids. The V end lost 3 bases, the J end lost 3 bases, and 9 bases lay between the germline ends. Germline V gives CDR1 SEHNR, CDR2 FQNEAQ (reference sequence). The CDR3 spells CASSFVPVYEQYF. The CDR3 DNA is TGTGCCAGCAGCTTCGTCCCGGTCTACGAGCAGTACTTC. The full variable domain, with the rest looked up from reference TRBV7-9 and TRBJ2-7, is DTGVSQNPRHKITKRGQNVTFRCDPISEHNRLYWYRQTLGQGPEFLTYFQNEAQLEKSRLLSDRFSAERPKGSFSTLEIQRTEQGDSAMYLCASSFVPVYEQYFGPGTRLTVT.

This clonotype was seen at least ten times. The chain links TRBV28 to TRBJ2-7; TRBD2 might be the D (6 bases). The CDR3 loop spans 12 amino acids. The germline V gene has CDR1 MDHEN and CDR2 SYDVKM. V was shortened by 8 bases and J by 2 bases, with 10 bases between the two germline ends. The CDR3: CASRAGTYEQYF. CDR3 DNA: TGTGCCAGCCGTGCGGGGACCTACGAGCAGTACTTC.

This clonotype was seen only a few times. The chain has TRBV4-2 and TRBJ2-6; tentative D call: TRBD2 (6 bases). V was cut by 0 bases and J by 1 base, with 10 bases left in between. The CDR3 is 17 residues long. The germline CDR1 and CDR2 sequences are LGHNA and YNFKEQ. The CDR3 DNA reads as TGTGCCAGCAGCCAAGATCTAGGAGGGTCTGGGGCCAACGTCCTGACTTTC. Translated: CASSQDLGGSGANVLTF.

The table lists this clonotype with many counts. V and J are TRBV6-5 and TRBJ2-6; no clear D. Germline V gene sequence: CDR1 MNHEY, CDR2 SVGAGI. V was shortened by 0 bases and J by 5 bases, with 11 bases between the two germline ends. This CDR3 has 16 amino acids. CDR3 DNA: TGTGCCAGCAGTTACTCTGGAACCAGGAGGGCCAACGTCCTGACTTTC. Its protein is CASSYSGTRRANVLTF.

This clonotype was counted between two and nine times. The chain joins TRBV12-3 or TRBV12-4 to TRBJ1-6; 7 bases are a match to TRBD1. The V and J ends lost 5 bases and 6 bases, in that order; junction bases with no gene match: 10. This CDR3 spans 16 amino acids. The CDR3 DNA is TGTGCCAGCAGTACGACAATTACAGGGGCTAATTCACCCCTCCACTTT. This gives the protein CASSTTITGANSPLHF.

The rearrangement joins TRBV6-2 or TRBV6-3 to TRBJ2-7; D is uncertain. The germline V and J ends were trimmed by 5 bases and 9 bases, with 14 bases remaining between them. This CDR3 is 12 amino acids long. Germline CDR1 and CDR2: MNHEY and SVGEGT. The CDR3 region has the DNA TGTGCCAGCAGTGACCCCTCTAGAGGGCAGTACTTC. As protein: CASSDPSRGQYF.

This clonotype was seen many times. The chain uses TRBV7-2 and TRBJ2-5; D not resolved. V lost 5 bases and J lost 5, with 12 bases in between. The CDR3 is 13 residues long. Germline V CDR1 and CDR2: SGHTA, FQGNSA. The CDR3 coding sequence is TGTGCCAGCAGCCGCGGCCACGGGGAGACCCAGTACTTC. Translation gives CASSRGHGETQYF. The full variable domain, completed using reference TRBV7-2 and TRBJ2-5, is GAGVSQSPSNKVTEKGKDVELRCDPISGHTALYWYRQSLGQGLEFLIYFQGNSAPDKSGLPSDRFSAERTGGSVSTLTIQRTQQEDSAVYLCASSRGHGETQYFGPGTRLLVL.

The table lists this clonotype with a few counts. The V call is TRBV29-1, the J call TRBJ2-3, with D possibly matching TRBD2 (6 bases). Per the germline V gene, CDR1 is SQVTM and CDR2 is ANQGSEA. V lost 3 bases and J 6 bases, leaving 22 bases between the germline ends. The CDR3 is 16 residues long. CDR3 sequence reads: CSVEEEGTVSGDTQYF. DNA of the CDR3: TGCAGCGTTGAGGAGGAGGGGACCGTGTCTGGTGATACGCAGTATTTT.

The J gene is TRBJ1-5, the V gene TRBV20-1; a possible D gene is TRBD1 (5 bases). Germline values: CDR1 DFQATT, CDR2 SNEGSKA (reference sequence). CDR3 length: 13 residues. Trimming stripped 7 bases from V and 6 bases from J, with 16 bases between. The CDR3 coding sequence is TGCAGTGGCGGGACGGGCCCAGCTCAGCCCCAGCATTTT. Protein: CSGGTGPAQPQHF.

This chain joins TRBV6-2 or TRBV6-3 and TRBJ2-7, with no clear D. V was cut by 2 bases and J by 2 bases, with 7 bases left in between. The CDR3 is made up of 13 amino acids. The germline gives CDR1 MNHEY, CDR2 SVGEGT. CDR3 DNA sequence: TGTGCCAGCAGTTACAAGGGCACCTACGAGCAGTACTTC. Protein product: CASSYKGTYEQYF.

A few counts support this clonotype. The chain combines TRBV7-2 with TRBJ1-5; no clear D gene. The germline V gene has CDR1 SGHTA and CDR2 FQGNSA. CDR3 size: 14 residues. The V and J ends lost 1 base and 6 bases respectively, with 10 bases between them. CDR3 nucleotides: TGTGCCAGCAGCTTAGGGGGTGGAAGTCAGCCCCAGCATTTT. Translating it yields CASSLGGGSQPQHF.

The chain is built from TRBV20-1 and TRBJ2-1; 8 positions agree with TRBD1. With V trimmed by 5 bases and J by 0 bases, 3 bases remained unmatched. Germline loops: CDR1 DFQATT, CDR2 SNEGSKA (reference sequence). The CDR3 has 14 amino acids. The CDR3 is CSAQDRDSYNEQFF. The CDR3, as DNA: TGCAGTGCTCAGGACAGGGACTCCTACAATGAGCAGTTCTTC.